This passage covers 7 T cell receptor beta chains from one sample sequenced in a study of CD8+ T cells in alopecia areata. cDNA reverse transcribed from extracted RNA served as the sequencing template. Produced via immunoSEQ multiplex PCR; TCRdb's table is partial and in-frame only. The sample has over 150,000 clones, less than 70% seen once. The treatment is: oral pan-JAK inhibitor, 5-10 mg twice daily. This material consisted of CD8+ T cells sorted from blood, taken at week 24, from a patient treated with tofacitinib. These receptors were collected from a human donor with alopecia areata.

The rearrangement links TRBV5-6 to TRBJ1-6, with D possibly TRBD1 on 6 matching bases. The CDR3 has 16 residues. CDR1 SGHDT and CDR2 YYEEEE come from the germline V gene. With 0 bases removed from V and 6 bases from J, the gap between germline ends came to 13 bases. CDR3 residues: CASSLESYRANSPLHF. The CDR3 bases are TGTGCCAGCAGCTTGGAATCGTACAGGGCTAATTCACCCCTCCACTTT. The variable domain in full, with the rest retrieved from reference TRBV5-6 and TRBJ1-6, is DAGVTQSPTHLIKTRGQQVTLRCSPKSGHDTVSWYQQALGQGPQFIFQYYEEEERQRGNFPDRFSGHQFPNYSSELNVNALLLGDSALYLCASSLESYRANSPLHFGNGTRLTVT.

This clone was counted between two and nine times. The V and J genes are TRBV27 and TRBJ2-3; D not certain. This CDR3 is 16 amino acids long. V was clipped by 3 bases and J by 2 bases, with 15 bases between them. Germline CDR1 is MNHEY and CDR2 is SMNVEV (reference sequence). The CDR3 is CASSFSEWISTDTQYF. The DNA of the CDR3 is TGTGCCAGCAGTTTTTCGGAGTGGATATCCACAGATACGCAGTATTTT.

The rearrangement uses TRBV30 and TRBJ1-2; 8 nucleotides match TRBD1. The V gene's germline CDR1 is GTSNPN and CDR2 SVGIG (reference sequence). CDR3 size: 15 residues. J lost 4 bases, V lost 0 bases, and 7 bases had no gene match. CDR3 amino acids: CAWSVGSGGVYGYTF. The CDR3 bases are TGTGCCTGGAGTGTAGGGTCAGGGGGCGTCTATGGCTACACCTTC.

The CDR3 region has the DNA TGTGCCAGTAGTATGACAGGTAACACTGAAGCTTTCTTT. It yields the protein CASSMTGNTEAFF. J is TRBJ1-1 and V is TRBV19; D might be TRBD1 (6 bases). V dropped 3 bases and J dropped 2 bases, with 7 bases sitting between them. Per the germline V gene, CDR1 is LNHDA and CDR2 is SQIVND (reference sequence). This CDR3 has 13 amino acids.

In its sample, this clone was seen a few times. The gene calls are TRBV15 and TRBJ2-5; unclear D gene. Trimming left V 3 bases short and J 1 base short, with 6 bases between. This CDR3 contains 13 residues. The germline V gene encodes CDR1 LNHNV and CDR2 YYDKDF (reference sequence). The DNA for the CDR3 is TGTGCCACCAGCAGTCACCTCCAAGAGACCCAGTACTTC. This gives the protein CATSSHLQETQYF.

The rearrangement links TRBV5-6 to TRBJ1-4; D is possibly TRBD1 (6 bases). The CDR3 spans 13 residues. Trimming shortened V by 4 bases and J by 6 bases, and 10 bases separated the two germline ends. CDR1 SGHDT and CDR2 YYEEEE come from the germline V gene. CDR3: CASSQTGDEKLFF. DNA for the CDR3: TGTGCCAGCAGCCAGACAGGAGATGAAAAACTGTTTTTT.

This chain uses TRBV5-1 with TRBJ2-1, with D possibly TRBD2 on 6 matching bases. This CDR3 comprises 15 residues. Germline lookup yields CDR1 SGHRS and CDR2 YFSETQ. V lost 4 bases to trimming and J lost 8 bases, with 19 bases between them. DNA of the CDR3: TGCGCCAGCAGCCCAACTAGCTTGTGGGGCGATGAGCAGTTCTTC. It codes for CASSPTSLWGDEQFF.